Below are 15 T cell receptor beta chains sequenced from a single sample in a study of tumor-infiltrating lymphocytes in primary liver carcinoma. Blood RNA originated from unsorted whole blood, with germline DNA additionally extracted. A primer matching the constant region was used to make TCR beta cDNA from about 500 ng of total RNA. Libraries of TCR beta came from three nested multiplex PCR rounds with slightly modified ARM-PCR. TRBV1-TRBV30 forward and Cbeta reverse primers drove the first two roughly 10-cycle rounds. TCRdb recomputed calls from the multiplex PCR reads with MiXCR, one row per CDR3 protein. The table includes fewer than 400,000 distinct CDR3 sequences, approximately 58% detected once. Specimen: peripheral blood. The receptors were sampled from a woman aged 25 to 39 with primary liver carcinoma and hepatitis B virus infection.

This clonotype was counted a few times. The genes are TRBV28 and TRBJ2-1, with 12 positions matching TRBD2. The ends lost 4 bases at V and 7 bases at J; junction bases unmatched: 11. There are 17 residues in the CDR3. CDR1 and CDR2 from the germline V gene are MDHEN and SYDVKM. Here the CDR3 reads CASSSPVLAGGLNEQFF. The CDR3 DNA reads TGTGCCAGCAGTTCCCCCGTACTAGCGGGAGGTTTAAATGAGCAGTTCTTC.

Of note for this clonotype: Mismatch with germline at one junction end may stem from a read error. CDR3 nucleotide sequence: TGTGCCAGCAACCAAGCTGGGGTGGGTACCGAGCAGTGCTTC. Translation: CASNQAGVGTEQCF. V gene TRBV4-2 combines with J gene TRBJ2-7, with D unclear. CDR3 size: 14 residues. CDR1 and CDR2 from the germline V gene are LGHNA and YNFKEQ.

This rearrangement joins TRBV4-1 to TRBJ1-2; perhaps TRBD1 as D (5 bases). V dropped 0 bases and J dropped 0 bases, with 17 bases sitting between them. The CDR3 sequence is 18 residues long. Germline CDR1 and CDR2: MGHRA and YSYEKL. Written as DNA, the CDR3 is TGCGCCAGCAGCCAAGATAGGAGGGGCACCCTTACTAACTATGGCTACACCTTC. Translated, it gives CASSQDRRGTLTNYGYTF.

Note on this clonotype: A much bigger clone sits one base away, suggesting this may be a read error. The rearrangement joins TRBV12-3 or TRBV12-4 to TRBJ1-6; D not certain. CDR3 length: 12 amino acids. The CDR3 nucleotides read TGTGCCAGGAGTTTAATGGATTCACCCCTCCACTTT. Encoded protein: CARSLMDSPLHF.

On this clonotype: Without the conserved terminal phenylalanine or tryptophan, this CDR3 likely stems from a read error. This sequence joins TRBV11-2 and TRBJ2-1, with 9 bases fitting TRBD2. Germline V lookup: CDR1 SGHAT, CDR2 FQNNGV. The CDR3 extends over 14 amino acids. Here the CDR3 reads CASSLAGAYNEQFY. In nucleotides, the CDR3 is TGTGCCAGCAGTTTAGCGGGAGCGTACAATGAGCAGTTCTAC.

Turning to this clonotype: It may be a read error: a sequence one base away is much more abundant. The rearrangement joins TRBV12-5 to TRBJ1-1; D is unresolved. The CDR3 sequence is 15 residues long. Germline V lookup: CDR1 LGHNT, CDR2 FRNRAP. This chain's CDR3 is CASGLVRGRNTEASF. In DNA form, the CDR3 reads TGTGCTAGTGGTTTGGTACGAGGTCGGAACACTGAAGCTTCCTTT. The full variable domain, its missing parts supplied by reference TRBV12-5 and TRBJ1-1, is DARVTQTPRHKVTEMGQEVTMRCQPILGHNTVFWYRQTMMQGLELLAYFRNRAPLDDSGMPKDRFSAEMPDATLATLKIQPSEPRDSAVYFCASGLVRGRNTEASFGQGTRLTVV.

As to this clonotype: Lacking the conserved final phenylalanine or tryptophan, this CDR3 likely reflects a read error. The V gene is TRBV6-2 or TRBV6-3, the J gene TRBJ2-2; TRBD2 might be the D (6 bases). Germline lookup yields CDR1 MNHEY and CDR2 SVGEGT. The CDR3 covers 15 residues. The DNA for the CDR3 is TGTACCAGCGGCTTGGGGGGTCTATTAACCGGGGAGCTGTTTTAT. Its translation: CTSGLGGLLTGELFY.

This clonotype was counted between two and nine times. The V gene is TRBV4-3, the J gene TRBJ2-7; D may be TRBD2 (6 bases). CDR1 is LGHNA and CDR2 is YSLEER in the germline V gene. The V gene lost 5 bases and the J gene lost 6 bases, with 17 bases spanning the gap. This CDR3 is 14 amino acids long. This CDR3 reads CASSFRDFSGEQYF. DNA for the CDR3: TGCGCCAGCAGCTTCCGGGACTTCAGCGGCGAGCAGTACTTC.

This clonotype came up many times. The chain uses TRBV4-2 and TRBJ2-1; 7 bases are shared with TRBD1. CDR3 size: 15 residues. Germline V gives CDR1 LGHNA, CDR2 YNFKEQ. The junction had 6 bases not matched to a gene; V was cut back by 2 bases and J by 5 bases. The CDR3 sequence is CASSQPGQTHNEQFF. The DNA for the CDR3 is TGTGCCAGCAGCCAACCGGGACAGACACACAATGAGCAGTTCTTC.

The CDR3 nucleotides are TGTGCCAGCAGTTTATTAGTGGACTCCTACTCTGGGGCCAACGTCCTGACTTTC. Its translation is CASSLLVDSYSGANVLTF. The chain employs TRBV28 and TRBJ2-6, with a possible D match to TRBD2 (5 bases). V shed 1 base and J shed 0 bases, with 13 bases lying between them. The CDR3 totals 18 residues. Germline CDR1 MDHEN, CDR2 SYDVKM.

As concerns this clonotype: Since a much larger clone is just one base distant, this may be a read error. V and J are TRBV29-1 and TRBJ2-1; a possible D gene is TRBD2 (5 bases). The length of the CDR3 is 12 residues. The germline V gene encodes CDR1 SQVTM and CDR2 ANQGSEA. The CDR3 reads CSVVLDYNDQFF. CDR3 sequence (DNA): TGCAGCGTCGTTCTCGACTACAATGACCAGTTCTTC.

The CDR3 is CSATGDTFEQYF. The CDR3 bases are TGCAGCGCGACAGGGGATACGTTCGAGCAGTACTTC. V is TRBV29-1 and J is TRBJ2-7; 8 bases line up with TRBD1. The CDR3 is 12 amino acids. V lost 7 bases, J lost 6 bases, and 8 bases stayed unmatched. CDR1 SQVTM and CDR2 ANQGSEA come from the germline V gene.

This clonotype has a count of ten or more. V usage is TRBV6-1 and J usage is TRBJ2-7, with D uncertain. V was shortened by 2 bases and J by 6 bases, with 5 bases between the two germline ends. This CDR3 is 11 amino acids long. In germline, CDR1 is MNHNS, CDR2 SASEGT. The CDR3 protein is CASSEPGEQYF. CDR3 sequence (DNA): TGTGCCAGCAGTGAACCCGGCGAGCAGTACTTC.

The V call is TRBV7-8, the J call TRBJ1-4; tentative D call: TRBD1 (5 bases). The CDR3 is 15 amino acids. V lost 0 bases and J lost 2, with 7 bases in between. Germline V CDR1 and CDR2: SGHVS, FQNEAQ. The CDR3 sequence is CASSLAGDTNEKLFF. For the CDR3, the DNA is TGTGCCAGCAGCTTAGCGGGGGATACTAATGAAAAACTGTTTTTT. Filled out from reference TRBV7-8 and TRBJ1-4, the complete variable domain reads GAGVSQSPRYKVAKRGQDVALRCDPISGHVSLFWYQQALGQGPEFLTYFQNEAQLDKSGLPSDRFFAERPEGSVSTLKIQRTQQEDSAVYLCASSLAGDTNEKLFFGSGTQLSVL.

A note on this clonotype: A much larger clone lies one base from this, so it may be a read error. The genes are TRBV29-1 and TRBJ2-1; D is unresolved. This CDR3 spans 11 amino acids. Germline lookup yields CDR1 SQVTM and CDR2 ANQGSEA. Here the CDR3 reads CRVEAYNEQFF. CDR3 nucleotides: TGCAGAGTTGAAGCCTACAATGAGCAGTTCTTC.